This TCR beta chain appears in the sequencing data of a study of T cells after yellow fever vaccination. V lost 1 base, J lost 6 bases, and 8 bases stayed unmatched. In germline, CDR1 is DFQATT, CDR2 SNEGSKA (reference sequence). The CDR3 consists of 14 residues. A process of 5'RACE template switching, which added a universal primer site and UMIs, was used to make TCR cDNA. TCRdb fed the 5' RACE reads into MiXCR, producing one record per CDR3 protein. Of 300,000 to 350,000 distinct CDR3 sequences listed, roughly 8.3% are singletons. This receptor was identified in a man aged 18 to 29 who received the YFV17D yellow fever vaccine. This sample comprised PBMCs, obtained roughly seven weeks after the first yellow fever vaccination. The chain recombines TRBV20-1 with TRBJ1-2; TRBD1 agrees at 7 bases. CDR3 bases: TGCAGTGCTAGAGGACAGGGATTGATCGATGGCTACACCTTC. Translation: CSARGQGLIDGYTF.